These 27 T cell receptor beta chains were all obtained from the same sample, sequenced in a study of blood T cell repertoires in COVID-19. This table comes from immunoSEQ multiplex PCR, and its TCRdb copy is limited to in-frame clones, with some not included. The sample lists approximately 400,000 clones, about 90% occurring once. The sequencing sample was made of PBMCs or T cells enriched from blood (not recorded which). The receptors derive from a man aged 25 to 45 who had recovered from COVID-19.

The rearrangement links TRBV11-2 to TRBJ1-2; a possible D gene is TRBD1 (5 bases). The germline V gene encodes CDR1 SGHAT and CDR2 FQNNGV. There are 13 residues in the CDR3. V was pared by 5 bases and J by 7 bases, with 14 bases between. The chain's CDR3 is CASSRAGIPGYTF. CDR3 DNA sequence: TGTGCCAGCAGCAGAGCAGGGATACCTGGCTACACCTTC.

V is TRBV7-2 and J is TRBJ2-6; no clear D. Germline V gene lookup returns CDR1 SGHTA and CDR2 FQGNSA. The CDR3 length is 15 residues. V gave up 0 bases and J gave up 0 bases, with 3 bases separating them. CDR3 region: CASSLAISGANVLTF. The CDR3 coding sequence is TGTGCCAGCAGCTTAGCCATCTCTGGGGCCAACGTCCTGACTTTC.

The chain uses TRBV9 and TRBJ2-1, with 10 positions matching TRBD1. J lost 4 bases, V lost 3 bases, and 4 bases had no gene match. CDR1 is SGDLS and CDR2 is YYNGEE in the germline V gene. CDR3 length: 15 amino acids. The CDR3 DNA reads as TGTGCCAGCAGCGCCGGGACAGGGGTATACAATGAGCAGTTCTTC. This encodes CASSAGTGVYNEQFF.

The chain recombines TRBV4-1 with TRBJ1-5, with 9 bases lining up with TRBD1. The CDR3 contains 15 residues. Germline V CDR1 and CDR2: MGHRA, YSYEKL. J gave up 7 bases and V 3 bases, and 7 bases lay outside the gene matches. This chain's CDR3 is CASSHFDRGDQPQHF. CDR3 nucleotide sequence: TGCGCCAGCAGCCACTTCGACAGGGGGGACCAGCCCCAGCATTTT.

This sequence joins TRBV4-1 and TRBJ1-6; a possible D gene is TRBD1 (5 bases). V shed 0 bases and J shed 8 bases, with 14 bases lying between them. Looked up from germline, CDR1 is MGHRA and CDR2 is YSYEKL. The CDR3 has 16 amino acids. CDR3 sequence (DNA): TGCGCCAGCAGCCAAGAATGGAGGGGACGGGATTCACCCCTCCACTTT. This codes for CASSQEWRGRDSPLHF.

For the CDR3, the DNA is TGTGCCAGCAGCAGGGGGCGCGATACTGAAGCTTTCTTT. It yields the protein CASSRGRDTEAFF. The chain carries TRBV5-6 and TRBJ1-1; 7 bases agree with TRBD1. The trim removed 4 bases at V and 5 bases at J, leaving 5 bases unmatched. Germline V lookup: CDR1 SGHDT, CDR2 YYEEEE. The CDR3 loop spans 13 amino acids.

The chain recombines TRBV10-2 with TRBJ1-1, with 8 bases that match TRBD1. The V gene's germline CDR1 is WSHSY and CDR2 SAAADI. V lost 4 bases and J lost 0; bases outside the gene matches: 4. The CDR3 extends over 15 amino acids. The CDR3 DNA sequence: TGCGCCAGCAGTGGGACAGGGAATATGAACACTGAAGCTTTCTTT. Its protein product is CASSGTGNMNTEAFF.

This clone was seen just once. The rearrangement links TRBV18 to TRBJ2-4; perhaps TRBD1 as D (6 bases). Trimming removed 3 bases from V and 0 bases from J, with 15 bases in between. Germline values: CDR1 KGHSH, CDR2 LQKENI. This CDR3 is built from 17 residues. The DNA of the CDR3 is TGTGCCAGCTCACCCTATGGACAGAACCTAGCCAAAAACATTCAGTACTTC. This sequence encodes CASSPYGQNLAKNIQYF.

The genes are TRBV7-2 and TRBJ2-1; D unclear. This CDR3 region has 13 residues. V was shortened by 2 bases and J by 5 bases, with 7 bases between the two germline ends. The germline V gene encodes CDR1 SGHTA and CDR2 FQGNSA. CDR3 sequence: CASSLSANNEQFF. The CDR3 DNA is TGTGCCAGCAGCTTATCTGCGAACAATGAGCAGTTCTTC.

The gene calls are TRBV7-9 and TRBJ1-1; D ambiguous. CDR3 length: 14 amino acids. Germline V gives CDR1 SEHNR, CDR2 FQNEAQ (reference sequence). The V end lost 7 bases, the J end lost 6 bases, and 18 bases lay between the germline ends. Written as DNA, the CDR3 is TGTGCCAGCATGACTTCTAGTGGTGCGGCTGAAGCTTTCTTT. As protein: CASMTSSGAAEAFF.

In DNA form, the CDR3 reads TGTGCCAGCAGCAGTGGGGCAGGCTACTATGGCTACACCTTC. Protein sequence: CASSSGAGYYGYTF. This rearrangement joins TRBV9 to TRBJ1-2; D might be TRBD1 (5 bases). The V and J ends lost 4 bases and 3 bases respectively, with 13 bases between them. CDR1 and CDR2 from the germline V gene are SGDLS and YYNGEE. The CDR3 has 14 residues.

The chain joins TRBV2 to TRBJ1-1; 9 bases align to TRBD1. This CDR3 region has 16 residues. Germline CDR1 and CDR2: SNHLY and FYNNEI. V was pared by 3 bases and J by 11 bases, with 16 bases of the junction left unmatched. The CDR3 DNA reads TGTGCCAGCAGTGAGTATTCGATGGGACAGGGCTCTTCGGCTTTCTTT. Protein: CASSEYSMGQGSSAFF. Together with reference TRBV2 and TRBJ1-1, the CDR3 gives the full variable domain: EPEVTQTPSHQVTQMGQEVILRCVPISNHLYFYWYRQILGQKVEFLVSFYNNEISEKSEIFDDQFSVERPDGSNFTLKIRSTKLEDSAMYFCASSEYSMGQGSSAFFGQGTRLTVV.

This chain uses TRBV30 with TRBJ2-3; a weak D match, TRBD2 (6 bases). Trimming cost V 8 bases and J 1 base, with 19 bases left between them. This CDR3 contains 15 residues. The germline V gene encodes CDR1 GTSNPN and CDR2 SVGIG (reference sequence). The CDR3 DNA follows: TGTGCCGTTCGGAGCGGGCTTTGGGGCACAGATACGCAGTATTTT. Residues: CAVRSGLWGTDTQYF.

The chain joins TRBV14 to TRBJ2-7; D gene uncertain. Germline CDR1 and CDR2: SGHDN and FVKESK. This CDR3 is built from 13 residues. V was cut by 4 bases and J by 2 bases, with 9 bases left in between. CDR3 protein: CASSRAAAYEQYF. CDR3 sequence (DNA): TGTGCCAGCAGCCGGGCAGCCGCCTACGAGCAGTACTTC.

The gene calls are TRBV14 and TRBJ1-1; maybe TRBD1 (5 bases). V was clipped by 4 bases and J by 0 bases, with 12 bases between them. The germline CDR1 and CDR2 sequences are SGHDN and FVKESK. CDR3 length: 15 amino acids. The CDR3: CASSPRQNLNTEAFF. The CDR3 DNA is TGTGCCAGCAGCCCTCGACAGAATTTGAACACTGAAGCTTTCTTT.

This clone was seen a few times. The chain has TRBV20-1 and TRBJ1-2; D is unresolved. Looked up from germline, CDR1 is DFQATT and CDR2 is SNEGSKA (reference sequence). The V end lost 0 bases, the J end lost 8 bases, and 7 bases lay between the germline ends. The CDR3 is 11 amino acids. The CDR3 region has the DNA TGCAGTGCTAGAGATGGGGAGGGCTACACCTTC. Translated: CSARDGEGYTF.

Here the CDR3 DNA reads TGTGCCAGCAGCCAAGAAGCTCTAGCGGGGGGCTACGAGCAGTACTTC. Its protein is CASSQEALAGGYEQYF. This chain uses TRBV4-2 with TRBJ2-7; 11 nucleotides agree with TRBD2. Germline CDR1 and CDR2: LGHNA and YNFKEQ. With 0 bases clipped from V and 3 bases from J, the junction kept 4 bases outside the gene matches. This CDR3 is 16 amino acids long.

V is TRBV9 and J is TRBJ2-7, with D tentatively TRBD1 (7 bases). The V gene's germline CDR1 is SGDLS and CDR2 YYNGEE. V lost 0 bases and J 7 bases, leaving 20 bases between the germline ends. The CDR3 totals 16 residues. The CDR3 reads CASSVEAQGGLREQYF. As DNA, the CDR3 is TGTGCCAGCAGCGTAGAGGCCCAGGGGGGATTGCGGGAGCAGTACTTC.

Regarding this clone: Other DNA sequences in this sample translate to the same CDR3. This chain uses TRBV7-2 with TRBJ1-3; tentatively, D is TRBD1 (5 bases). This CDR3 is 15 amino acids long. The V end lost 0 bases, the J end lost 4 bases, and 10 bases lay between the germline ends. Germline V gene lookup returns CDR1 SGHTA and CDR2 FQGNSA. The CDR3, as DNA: TGTGCCAGCAGCTTAGCCTGGGGCCCCGGAAACACCATATATTTT. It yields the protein CASSLAWGPGNTIYF.

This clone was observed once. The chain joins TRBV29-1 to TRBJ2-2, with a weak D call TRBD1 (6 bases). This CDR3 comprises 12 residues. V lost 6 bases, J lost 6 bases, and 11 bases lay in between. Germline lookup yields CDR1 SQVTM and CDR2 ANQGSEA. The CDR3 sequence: CSVKTGSGELFF. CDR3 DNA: TGCAGCGTGAAAACAGGGTCCGGGGAGCTGTTTTTT.

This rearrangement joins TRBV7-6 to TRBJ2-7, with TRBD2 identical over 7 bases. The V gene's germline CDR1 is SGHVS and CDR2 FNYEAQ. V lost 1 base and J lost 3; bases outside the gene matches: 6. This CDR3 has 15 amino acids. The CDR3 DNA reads TGTGCCAGCAGCTTAGAACTAGCGAGTTTCTACGAGCAGTACTTC. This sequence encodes CASSLELASFYEQYF.

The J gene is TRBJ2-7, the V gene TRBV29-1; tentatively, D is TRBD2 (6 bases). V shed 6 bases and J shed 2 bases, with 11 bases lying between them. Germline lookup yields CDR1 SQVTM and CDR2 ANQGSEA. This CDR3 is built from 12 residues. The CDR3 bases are TGCAGCGTGAATACGGGGGCCTACGAGCAGTACTTC. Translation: CSVNTGAYEQYF.

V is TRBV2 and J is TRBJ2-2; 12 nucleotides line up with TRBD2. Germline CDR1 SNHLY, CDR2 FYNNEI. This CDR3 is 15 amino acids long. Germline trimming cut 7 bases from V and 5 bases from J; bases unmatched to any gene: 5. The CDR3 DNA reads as TGTGCCAGCACTAATGGACTAGCGGGGACCGGGGAGCTGTTTTTT. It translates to CASTNGLAGTGELFF.

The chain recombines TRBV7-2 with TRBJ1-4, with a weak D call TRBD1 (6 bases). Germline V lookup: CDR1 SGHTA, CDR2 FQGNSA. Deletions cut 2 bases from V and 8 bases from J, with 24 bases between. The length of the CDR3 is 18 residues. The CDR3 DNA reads TGTGCCAGCAGCTTATATGGGTCAGGGGCCAGGAGGTACGAAAAACTGTTTTTT. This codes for CASSLYGSGARRYEKLFF.

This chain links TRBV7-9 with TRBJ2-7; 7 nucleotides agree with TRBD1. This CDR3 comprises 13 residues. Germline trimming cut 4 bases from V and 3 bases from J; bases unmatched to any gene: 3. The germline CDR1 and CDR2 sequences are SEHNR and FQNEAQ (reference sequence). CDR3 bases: TGTGCCAGCAGCTCCCGGGACAGCTACGAGCAGTACTTC. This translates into CASSSRDSYEQYF.

The CDR3 DNA reads TGTGCCAGCTCACGACGACAGGGGGGCGACACCGGGGAGCTGTTTTTT. Translated: CASSRRQGGDTGELFF. The chain combines TRBV18 with TRBJ2-2, with TRBD1 identical over 9 bases. CDR3 size: 16 residues. Germline trimming cut 4 bases from V and 3 bases from J; bases unmatched to any gene: 6. Germline lookup yields CDR1 KGHSH and CDR2 LQKENI.

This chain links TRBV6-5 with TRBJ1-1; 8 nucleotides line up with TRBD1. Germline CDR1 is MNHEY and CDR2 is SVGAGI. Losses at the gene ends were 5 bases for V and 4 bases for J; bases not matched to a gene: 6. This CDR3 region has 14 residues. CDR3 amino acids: CASSPGQVVTEAFF. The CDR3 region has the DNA TGTGCCAGCAGTCCGGGACAGGTCGTCACTGAAGCTTTCTTT.